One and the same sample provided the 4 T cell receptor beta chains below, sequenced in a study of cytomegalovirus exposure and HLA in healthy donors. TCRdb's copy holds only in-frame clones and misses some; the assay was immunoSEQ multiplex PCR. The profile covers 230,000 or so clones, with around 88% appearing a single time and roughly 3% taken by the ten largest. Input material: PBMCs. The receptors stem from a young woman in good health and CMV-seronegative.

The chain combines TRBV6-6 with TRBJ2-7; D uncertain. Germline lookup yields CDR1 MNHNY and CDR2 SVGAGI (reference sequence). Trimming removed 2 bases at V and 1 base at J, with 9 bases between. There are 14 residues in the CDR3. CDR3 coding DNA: TGTGCCAGCAGTTACCGTGGCAGTTCCTACGAGCAGTACTTC. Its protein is CASSYRGSSYEQYF.

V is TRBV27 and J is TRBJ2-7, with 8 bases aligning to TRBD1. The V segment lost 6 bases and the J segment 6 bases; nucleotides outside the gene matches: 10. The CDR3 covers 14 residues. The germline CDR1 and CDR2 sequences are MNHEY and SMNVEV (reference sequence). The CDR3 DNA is TGTGCCAGCAGGCAATTTCAGGGGGCGGGCGAGCAGTACTTC. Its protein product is CASRQFQGAGEQYF.

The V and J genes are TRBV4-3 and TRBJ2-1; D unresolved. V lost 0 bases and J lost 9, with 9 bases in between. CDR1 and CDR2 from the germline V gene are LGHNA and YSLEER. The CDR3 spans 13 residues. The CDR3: CASSQERRGEQFF. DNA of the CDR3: TGCGCCAGCAGCCAAGAGCGGCGCGGTGAGCAGTTCTTC.

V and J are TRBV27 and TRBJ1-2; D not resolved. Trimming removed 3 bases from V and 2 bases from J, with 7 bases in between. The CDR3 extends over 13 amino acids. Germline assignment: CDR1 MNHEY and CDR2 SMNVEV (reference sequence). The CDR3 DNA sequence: TGTGCCAGCAGTTTTGAGGGCAACTATGGCTACACCTTC. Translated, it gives CASSFEGNYGYTF.